There are a few counts of the clone carrying this TCR beta chain. Its antigen is currently unknown. One entry per CDR3 protein results from TCRdb running MiXCR on the 5' RACE reads. There are 250,000 or so distinct CDR3 sequences in the sample; 24% occur only once, and around 0.64% lies in the top ten. The sample belongs to a study of CD8 T cells in ankylosing spondylitis. General study points: A subset of motif variants has previously been described in the synovial fluid and blood of reactive arthritis. Clones linked with disease were CD8+ and fairly uncommon in the peripheral blood. Clones linked to disease were reported to show significant enrichment in matched ankylosing spondylitis synovial fluid.

Trimming pared 11 bases from V and 7 bases from J, leaving 18 bases between. This CDR3 has 13 amino acids. Germline-derived CDR1 and CDR2 are SNHLY and FYNNEI. V gene TRBV2 combines with J gene TRBJ2-4; maybe TRBD2 (6 bases). This receptor was taken from a male donor with ankylosing spondylitis or in good health (not recorded which). Source material: blood, either unsorted or a sorted T cell fraction (not recorded which). The CDR3 is CASHRGGGNIQYF. For the CDR3, the DNA is TGTGCCTCTCACCGGGGTGGGGGGAACATTCAGTACTTC.